The rows below give T cell receptor beta chains drawn from one sample of a study of persistence of HIV-infected CD4 T cells. The table came from immunoSEQ multiplex PCR; TCRdb's copy has only in-frame clones and leaves some out. The sample has more than 30,000 clones, 70% seen once. For these TCRs, the target antigens are not known. The specimen was CD4+ T cells sorted from PBMCs after roughly 18-hour stimulation, collected from a patient who received antiretroviral therapy. The receptors come from an adult man with HIV who was CMV-seropositive. The CDR3 runs from the conserved cysteine through the conserved F or W. The D gene is left open where the match is weak. Size tells how often a clone was seen (once, few, many) or the class of an expanded clone, and some rows leave it out.

d_call clone_size j_call v_call cdr3_nt cdr3_aa
TRBD1 - TRBJ1-1 TRBV27 TGTGCCAGCAGCCCAAGGACAGGGGGAGCGGGCACTGAAGCTTTCTTT CASSPRTGGAGTEAFF
- - TRBJ1-6 TRBV27 TGTGCCAGCAGTTTGTACGGGAATAATTCACCCCTCCACTTT CASSLYGNNSPLHF
TRBD1 - TRBJ2-5 TRBV2 TGTGCCAGCAGTGAGGACAGGGGAAGGGAGACCCAGTACTTC CASSEDRGRETQYF
- - TRBJ1-2 TRBV24-1 TGTGCCACCAGCCAAGCCGGGACTAACTATGGCTACACCTTC CATSQAGTNYGYTF
TRBD2 - TRBJ2-5 TRBV6-5 TGTGCCAGCAGGGCCACTAGCGCCCCGCAAGAGACCCAGTACTTC CASRATSAPQETQYF
- - TRBJ2-1 TRBV11-3 TGTGCCAGCAGCTCGGACGGCTCCTACAATGAGCAGTTCTTC CASSSDGSYNEQFF
- - TRBJ1-4 TRBV5-4 TGTGCCAGCAGCTCCGCTACCGGGACGGAAAATGAAAAACTGTTTTTT CASSSATGTENEKLFF
- - TRBJ2-7 TRBV7-3 TGTGCCAGCAGCTTGGGTGTCTCCTACGAGCAGTACTTC CASSLGVSYEQYF
- once TRBJ1-2 TRBV28 TGTGCCAGCAGTCCCCCGGACAGAAATAACTATGGCTACACCTTC CASSPPDRNNYGYTF
- - TRBJ1-3 TRBV20-1 TGCAGTGCTAGTCGGCAGGGCGTTGGAAACACCATATATTTT CSASRQGVGNTIYF
- - TRBJ1-1 TRBV28 TGTGCCAGTTCTATACCCCCCGTCGCTGAAGCTTTCTTT CASSIPPVAEAFF
TRBD2 - TRBJ2-3 TRBV7-8 TGTGCCAGCAGCGTCCGGACTAGCGGGGGGTTGGATACGCAGTATTTT CASSVRTSGGLDTQYF
- - TRBJ2-3 TRBV24-1 TGTGCCACCAGTGATGACCCCACAGATACGCAGTATTTT CATSDDPTDTQYF
- - TRBJ2-2 TRBV5-1 TGCGCCAGCAGCTTGGGAGCGCGGGTCCAGAACACCGGGGAGCTGTTTTTT CASSLGARVQNTGELFF
- - TRBJ2-2 TRBV7-8 TGTGCCAGCAGCTTAGTACCCAAAAAAGACACCGGGGAGCTGTTTTTT CASSLVPKKDTGELFF
- - TRBJ1-1 TRBV5-1 TGCGCCAGCAGCGTTGGGGGAAACACTGAAGCTTTCTTT CASSVGGNTEAFF
TRBD2 few TRBJ2-1 TRBV7-9 TGTGCCAGCAGCCCTAGCGGGGGACACAATGAGCAGTTCTTC CASSPSGGHNEQFF
- few TRBJ1-4 TRBV21-1 TGTGCCAGCAGCAAAGGTTCCGTTACACAAGCAACTAATGAAAAACTGTTTTTT CASSKGSVTQATNEKLFF
TRBD1 - TRBJ2-2 TRBV28 TGTGCCAGCAGTCGAGGACAGGGGGCAAGGAACACCGGGGAGCTGTTTTTT CASSRGQGARNTGELFF
- - TRBJ2-5 TRBV3-1/TRBV3-2 TGTGCCAGCAGCCAAGATCAGGGTTTCCGGGAGACCCAGTACTTC CASSQDQGFRETQYF
- - TRBJ1-6 TRBV21-1 TGTGCCAGCAGCGGTAGTGGTAAGGTAGGCAACTATAATTCACCCCTCCACTTT CASSGSGKVGNYNSPLHF
- - TRBJ1-1 TRBV30 TGTGCCTGGAGTAGCAGGCTTGAAGCTTTCTTT CAWSSRLEAFF
TRBD1 - TRBJ1-1 TRBV25-1 TGTGCCAGCAGTGACCACGGACAGGGCAACACTGAAGCTTTCTTT CASSDHGQGNTEAFF
- - TRBJ1-1 TRBV2 TGTGCCAGCAAAAAGACGACAGGTAACACTGAAGCTTTCTTT CASKKTTGNTEAFF
- - TRBJ1-5 TRBV25-1 TGTGCCAGCAGTGACGAGACCCTCAGTCAGCCCCAGCATTTT CASSDETLSQPQHF
- - TRBJ2-2 TRBV7-8 TGTGCCAGCAGCTCCCGGGGAGTTTTAAGCACCGGGGAGCTGTTTTTT CASSSRGVLSTGELFF
TRBD1 few TRBJ1-2 TRBV28 TGTGCCAGCAGTCCCGGGACAGGGGCCAACTATGGCTACACCTTC CASSPGTGANYGYTF
- few TRBJ1-1 TRBV6-5 TGTGCCAGCAGTCCCCTTGTTAGGGCGAACACTGAAGCTTTCTTT CASSPLVRANTEAFF
- - TRBJ1-5 TRBV18 TGTGCCAGCTCATCAGGGGCGAAGGAGCCCCAGCATTTT CASSSGAKEPQHF
- - TRBJ2-7 TRBV19 TGTGCCAGTACCCCCCGGACATCTATAGGCCTGGGCGAGCAGTACTTC CASTPRTSIGLGEQYF
- - TRBJ2-1 TRBV4-2 TGTGCCAGCAGCCTTCGGCCGGCAGCAAACAATGAGCAGTTCTTC CASSLRPAANNEQFF
TRBD2 - TRBJ2-7 TRBV28 TGTGCCAGCAGTGGGGCGGGGGGCCGAAACTACTACGAGCAGTACTTC CASSGAGGRNYYEQYF
- - TRBJ1-1 TRBV5-5 TGTGCCAGCCTTCGTGGTTTTATGAACACTGAAGCTTTCTTT CASLRGFMNTEAFF
- - TRBJ1-3 TRBV6-1 TGTGCCAGCAGTGAAAGTTCATCCCGAAGAAACACCATATATTTT CASSESSSRRNTIYF
- once TRBJ1-2 TRBV28 TGTGCCAGCATGACCGACGGCTATGGCTACACCTTC CASMTDGYGYTF
- - TRBJ1-4 TRBV18 TGTGCCAGCTCACTCCGACAGGAGATTGGTGAAAAACTGTTTTTT CASSLRQEIGEKLFF
- - TRBJ2-4 TRBV10-1 TGCGCCAGCCCGTGGCTAAAAACCGACGCCAAAAACATTCAGTACTTC CASPWLKTDAKNIQYF
TRBD1 - TRBJ1-4 TRBV10-3 TGTGCCATCAGTGGCGGGGGACAGAGTAATGAAAAACTGTTTTTT CAISGGGQSNEKLFF
- - TRBJ1-1 TRBV7-9 TGTGCCAGCAGCTTGGATGGACCTGAAGCTTTCTTT CASSLDGPEAFF
TRBD1 medium-sized TRBJ1-1 TRBV5-1 TGCGCCAGCAGCTACGACAGGGGTGGGAACACTGAAGCTTTCTTT CASSYDRGGNTEAFF
- once TRBJ2-7 TRBV6-5 TGTGCCAGCAGTTACGGTGGACAGATCTACGAGCAGTACTTC CASSYGGQIYEQYF
TRBD1 once TRBJ1-5 TRBV9 TGTGCCAGCAGCCACCGGGGAGACAGGGGAATTCAGCCCCAGCATTTT CASSHRGDRGIQPQHF
- few TRBJ2-7 TRBV28 TGTGCCAGCAGTTTATCAGGCTACGAGCAGTACTTC CASSLSGYEQYF
- - TRBJ1-5 TRBV14 TGTGCCAGCAGCCACGGGGACGTGTATAGCAATCAGCCCCAGCATTTT CASSHGDVYSNQPQHF
TRBD1 - TRBJ1-2 TRBV27 TGTGCCAGCACCAAGGGGAGACAGGGAAGAGGGTATGGCTACACCTTC CASTKGRQGRGYGYTF
TRBD1 few TRBJ2-3 TRBV7-3 TGTGCCAGCAGCTCCTTTTCGACAGGGTCCAGCACAGATACGCAGTATTTT CASSSFSTGSSTDTQYF
TRBD1 - TRBJ1-6 TRBV2 TGTGCCAGCAGTGGGACCAGGGGGGAAACACCCCTCCACTTT CASSGTRGETPLHF
TRBD1 - TRBJ1-6 TRBV6-5 TGTGCCAGCACCCCACAGGGGTCTAATTCACCCCTCCACTTT CASTPQGSNSPLHF
TRBD1 - TRBJ1-3 TRBV5-1 TGCGCCAGCAGCATAGGGACAGGGAGAGGAAACACCATATATTTT CASSIGTGRGNTIYF
- few TRBJ2-2 TRBV19 TGTGCCAGTAGTACCAGACAGGTTACCGGGGAGCTGTTTTTT CASSTRQVTGELFF
- medium-sized TRBJ1-3 TRBV18 TGTGCCAGCTCACCACCCAGGACCTCTGGTATCTCTGGAAACACCATATATTTT CASSPPRTSGISGNTIYF
- once TRBJ2-1 TRBV19 TGTGCCAGTAGTCCCCCCCGAGGGAAGCAGTTCTTC CASSPPRGKQFF
- - TRBJ2-4 TRBV11-2 TGTGCCAGCAGCTTAGAGGGCCCCTGGGAAAACATTCAGTACTTC CASSLEGPWENIQYF
TRBD2 - TRBJ2-3 TRBV29-1 TGCAGCACCGTAGGGACTAGCGGGGGGGCCAGTGATACGCAGTATTTT CSTVGTSGGASDTQYF
- - TRBJ2-3 TRBV19 TGTGCCAGTAAGGAGGGGGGCGGGGGCACAGATACGCAGTATTTT CASKEGGGGTDTQYF
TRBD2 - TRBJ2-1 TRBV19 TGTGCCAGTAGTATAGAGGGAGCGGGGGGACCAAGCTCCTACAATGAGCAGTTCTTC CASSIEGAGGPSSYNEQFF
- - TRBJ2-3 TRBV5-4 TGTGCCAGCAGCCCCCTGGAGCCTAGCGCGGATACGCAGTATTTT CASSPLEPSADTQYF
TRBD1 - TRBJ2-7 TRBV27 TGTGCCAGCAGTCCGGACAGGAGGAGCTCCTACGAGCAGTACTTC CASSPDRRSSYEQYF
- - TRBJ1-6 TRBV7-2 TGTGCCAGCCGACAGGATGGGACGGCGAGCTCCTATAATTCACCCCTCCACTTT CASRQDGTASSYNSPLHF
- - TRBJ1-5 TRBV6-5 TGTGCCAGCACCGCGGGGCTGAGGCAGCCCCAGCATTTT CASTAGLRQPQHF